This is a list of T cell receptor beta chains from one sample in a study of T cell clones after liver transplantation. The data were produced by immunoSEQ multiplex PCR, yet TCRdb's version contains in-frame clones alone and is incomplete. The sample shows some 61,000 clones, roughly 71% of them seen only once. Sequences were derived from CD4+ T cells from blood, sampled at the 22-month timepoint. These receptors were taken from a human patient who received a liver transplant. Some T cells could come from the graft donor. The CDR3 runs from the conserved cysteine through the conserved F or W. The order of the fields is CDR3 protein, CDR3 DNA, clone size, J gene, V gene, D gene. A D gene is named only where the DNA matches it firmly. Clone size is shown for a subset of rows, as once, few, many or a class of expanded clone.

CDR3aa: CASSLGGAGSYEQYF; CDR3nt: TGCGCCAGCAGCTTGGGGGGTGCTGGGTCCTACGAGCAGTACTTC; abundance: -; j_gene: TRBJ2-7; v_gene: TRBV5-1; d_gene: -
CDR3aa: CAISDRGIYEQYF; CDR3nt: TGTGCCATCAGTGACAGGGGGATTTACGAGCAGTACTTC; abundance: -; j_gene: TRBJ2-7; v_gene: TRBV10-3; d_gene: TRBD1
CDR3aa: CASSSGQGAYNEQFF; CDR3nt: TGTGCCAGCAGCTCTGGACAGGGAGCCTACAATGAGCAGTTCTTC; abundance: few; j_gene: TRBJ2-1; v_gene: TRBV5-4; d_gene: TRBD1
CDR3aa: CASSLLSAPGTANNEKLFF; CDR3nt: TGTGCCAGCAGCTTGTTAAGCGCGCCAGGGACAGCCAATAATGAAAAACTGTTTTTT; abundance: few; j_gene: TRBJ1-4; v_gene: TRBV5-7; d_gene: TRBD1
CDR3aa: CASSPPGTGSEKLFF; CDR3nt: TGCGCCAGCAGCCCTCCCGGGACAGGGTCAGAAAAACTGTTTTTT; abundance: -; j_gene: TRBJ1-4; v_gene: TRBV5-1; d_gene: TRBD1
CDR3aa: CASSPGTGGNQPQHF; CDR3nt: TGTGCCAGCAGCCCAGGGACAGGGGGAAATCAGCCCCAGCATTTT; abundance: few; j_gene: TRBJ1-5; v_gene: TRBV5-4; d_gene: TRBD1
CDR3aa: CASSSLAGGYNEQFF; CDR3nt: TGTGCCAGCTCCTCCCTAGCGGGGGGGTACAATGAGCAGTTCTTC; abundance: few; j_gene: TRBJ2-1; v_gene: TRBV6-4; d_gene: TRBD2
CDR3aa: CASIPEWDRARDQYF; CDR3nt: TGTGCCAGCATTCCCGAATGGGACAGGGCGCGCGACCAGTACTTC; abundance: -; j_gene: TRBJ2-5; v_gene: TRBV2; d_gene: TRBD1
CDR3aa: CASSVEAGDRITDTQYF; CDR3nt: TGTGCCAGCAGCGTAGAAGCGGGGGATCGAATCACAGATACGCAGTATTTT; abundance: -; j_gene: TRBJ2-3; v_gene: TRBV9; d_gene: TRBD2
CDR3aa: CAISESRGLQETQYF; CDR3nt: TGTGCCATCAGTGAGTCGAGGGGGCTCCAAGAGACCCAGTACTTC; abundance: -; j_gene: TRBJ2-5; v_gene: TRBV10-3; d_gene: TRBD1
CDR3aa: CASSRYGQGAYGYTF; CDR3nt: TGTGCCAGCAGTCGCTACGGACAGGGGGCGTATGGCTACACCTTC; abundance: -; j_gene: TRBJ1-2; v_gene: TRBV28; d_gene: TRBD1
CDR3aa: CASSLATGFSEQYF; CDR3nt: TGCGCCAGCAGCTTGGCGACAGGATTCAGCGAGCAGTACTTC; abundance: few; j_gene: TRBJ2-7; v_gene: TRBV5-1; d_gene: -
CDR3aa: CAWSRRRQSYGYTF; CDR3nt: TGTGCCTGGAGTAGGAGGCGGCAATCCTATGGCTACACCTTC; abundance: few; j_gene: TRBJ1-2; v_gene: TRBV30; d_gene: -
CDR3aa: CASLRGLTMNTEAFF; CDR3nt: TGTGCCAGCCTACGGGGTCTTACAATGAACACTGAAGCTTTCTTT; abundance: -; j_gene: TRBJ1-1; v_gene: TRBV28; d_gene: -
CDR3aa: CASSLDWTGGRKTGELFF; CDR3nt: TGTGCCAGCAGCTTGGACTGGACAGGGGGCCGGAAAACCGGGGAGCTGTTTTTT; abundance: once; j_gene: TRBJ2-2; v_gene: TRBV5-5; d_gene: TRBD1
CDR3aa: CASSLGGTRGDTQYF; CDR3nt: TGTGCCAGCAGCTTAGGAGGGACCCGGGGAGATACGCAGTATTTT; abundance: few; j_gene: TRBJ2-3; v_gene: TRBV7-2; d_gene: -